This T cell receptor (beta chain) was recorded in a study of blood T cell repertoires in COVID-19 (dated by TCRdb to 2020 to 2022). For the wider study: Samples covering the acute and convalescent phases of COVID-19 were provided by collaborators in the United States, Italy and Spain. The prospective study material was composed of cDNA or gDNA derived from T cells, B-cell-depleted T cells, or PBMCs. Subjects who had been exposed to COVID-19, were actively infected with it, or had recovered from it provided the deeply sampled blood TCRbeta repertoires that made up the dataset. The repertoires were made available in a free public database intended to serve as a resource for research on the immune response to SARS-CoV-2. Samples came from the ongoing ImmuneRACE study (first 160 participants) plus 1,254 subjects from 6 global collaborators. The sample metadata nearly always contained a de-identified subject ID, COVID-19 status, age in years and sex. Where available, HLA class I and class II types were taken from metadata supplied by the sample provider and were not determined by assay-based typing.

Each collaborating institution followed its own protocols to collect whole blood in K2EDTA tubes. For TCRbeta analysis, collaborators shipped samples in one of three forms: frozen whole blood, isolated PBMCs, or DNA extracted from either of those sample types. Including cysteine and phenylalanine, the CDR3 has 16 amino acids. Of the read, only the CDR3 DNA is kept; its 48 bases are in frame from base 1. Deletion took 0 bases off V and 5 bases off J, with a span of 16 bases between the germline ends. Looking up the germline V gene yields CDR1 SGHVS and CDR2 FNYEAQ. On this clone: What antigen it recognizes has not been identified. Nothing much larger sits one base from this clone, and base qualities are not available.

Results the study describes overall, beyond this receptor: The quantity of clinical and demographic metadata differed by source and by participant and was supplied without curation.

The immunoSEQ Assay, a bias-controlled multiplex PCR, was used to amplify TCRbeta CDR3 regions from genomic DNA. Per the original workflow: The number of nucleated cells in each sample was estimated from the amplification of reference gene primers within the assay. To quantify the absolute abundance of each unique TCRbeta CDR3 rearrangement, sequence reads were collapsed and filtered. Productive Simpson clonality was computed per sample as the square root of Simpson's diversity index over productive rearrangements. Here the immuneACCESS table is served through TCRdb, limited to in-frame sequences with V and J called. Missing clones are a known gap in these copies; in checked studies unresolved V genes cover under half, and the rest lacks a known reason. V and J calls and clone size are copied from that table; D and trimming were computed from the DNA. The sample data list approximately 470,000 clones, and 80% to 90% of these were observed just once. Together, the top ten hold 3% to 4% of the sample.

Sequenced material: peripheral blood. This chain joins TRBV7-6 to TRBJ2-5; a tentative D match to TRBD2 spans 6 bases. The receptor was isolated from a human donor in a cohort sampled during active COVID-19. Read as DNA, the sequence is TGTGCCAGCAGCTTAGCGCCGGGTAGCGGCGTGGAGACCCAGTACTTC. This codes for CASSLAPGSGVETQYF.